Sequencing of this TCR beta chain was carried out in a study of CD8+ T cells in alopecia areata. At the level of the study: Severity scores in treated patients reflected the percentage of scalp affected. Regarding the study as a whole: Tofacitinib significantly reduced both scalp clonality and expanded CD8+ clones among the top 100. Many expanded lesional clones stayed in scalp and blood while on tofacitinib.

Turning to this clone: The antigen remains undetermined.

In each case, RNA was isolated and then reverse transcribed into cDNA as the sequencing template. Profiled with immunoSEQ multiplex PCR; TCRdb holds only in-frame clones, not every one. The sample records about 190,000 clones, around 60% being singletons. The sample's treatment: oral pan-JAK inhibitor, 5-10 mg twice daily. Germline V gives CDR1 MNHEY, CDR2 SVGAGI. The CDR3 runs to 13 residues. The V and J ends lost 5 bases and 0 bases respectively, with 7 bases between them. This sequence was found in a human donor with alopecia areata. The sample in question was CD4+ T cells sorted from blood, obtained at week 4, from a patient treated with tofacitinib. The rearrangement joins TRBV6-5 to TRBJ1-2, with no clear D. CDR3 loop: CASSLGPNYGYTF. CDR3 DNA: TGTGCCAGCAGTCTTGGCCCTAACTATGGCTACACCTTC.